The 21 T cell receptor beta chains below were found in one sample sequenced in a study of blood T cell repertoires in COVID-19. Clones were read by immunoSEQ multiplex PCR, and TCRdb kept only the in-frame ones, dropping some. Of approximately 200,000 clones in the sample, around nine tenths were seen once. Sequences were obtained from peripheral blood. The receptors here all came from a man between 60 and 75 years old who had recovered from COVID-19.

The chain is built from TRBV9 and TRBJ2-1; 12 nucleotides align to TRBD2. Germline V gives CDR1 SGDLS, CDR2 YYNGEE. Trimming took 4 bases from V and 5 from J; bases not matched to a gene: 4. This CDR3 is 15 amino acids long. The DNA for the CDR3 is TGTGCCAGCAGCCCGCGGACTAGCGGGGACAATGAGCAGTTCTTC. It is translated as CASSPRTSGDNEQFF.

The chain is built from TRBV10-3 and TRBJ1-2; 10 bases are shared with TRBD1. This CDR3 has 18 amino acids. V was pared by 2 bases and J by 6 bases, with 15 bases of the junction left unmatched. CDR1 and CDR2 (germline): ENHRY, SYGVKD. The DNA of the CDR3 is TGTGCCATCAGTGAGGTGCCGGGACAGGGGTTATTTGGGAATGGCTACACCTTC. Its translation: CAISEVPGQGLFGNGYTF.

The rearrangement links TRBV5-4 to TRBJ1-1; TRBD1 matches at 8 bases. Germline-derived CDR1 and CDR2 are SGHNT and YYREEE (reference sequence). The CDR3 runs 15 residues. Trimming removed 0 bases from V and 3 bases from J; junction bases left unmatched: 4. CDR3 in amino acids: CASSLVQGVYTEAFF. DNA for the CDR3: TGTGCCAGCAGCTTGGTACAGGGGGTTTACACTGAAGCTTTCTTT.

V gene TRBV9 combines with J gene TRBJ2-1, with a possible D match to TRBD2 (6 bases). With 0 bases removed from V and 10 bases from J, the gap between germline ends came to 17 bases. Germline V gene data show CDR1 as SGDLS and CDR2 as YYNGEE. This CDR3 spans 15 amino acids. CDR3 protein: CASSVVGEAPGEQFF. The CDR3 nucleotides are TGTGCCAGCAGCGTAGTCGGGGAGGCCCCGGGGGAGCAGTTCTTC.

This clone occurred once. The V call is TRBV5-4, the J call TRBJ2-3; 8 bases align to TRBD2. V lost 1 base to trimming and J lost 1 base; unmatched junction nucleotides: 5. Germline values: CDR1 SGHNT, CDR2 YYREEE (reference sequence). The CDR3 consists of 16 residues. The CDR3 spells CASSLRASGRTDTQYF. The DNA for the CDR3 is TGTGCCAGCAGCTTGCGGGCTAGCGGGCGCACAGATACGCAGTATTTT.

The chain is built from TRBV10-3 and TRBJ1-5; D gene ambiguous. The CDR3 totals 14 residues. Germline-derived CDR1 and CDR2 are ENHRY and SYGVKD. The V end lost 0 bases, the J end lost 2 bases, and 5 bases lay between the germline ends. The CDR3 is CAISESSGNQPQHF. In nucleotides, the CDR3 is TGTGCCATCAGTGAGTCGTCAGGCAATCAGCCCCAGCATTTT.

The chain's CDR3 is CASSEKRRTLLAKNIQYF. CDR3 coding DNA: TGTGCCAGCAGTGAAAAAAGAAGGACACTTCTAGCCAAAAACATTCAGTACTTC. The chain employs TRBV6-1 and TRBJ2-4; a possible D gene is TRBD1 (5 bases). The CDR3 sequence is 18 residues long. V lost 2 bases and J 0 bases, leaving 17 bases between the germline ends. CDR1 is MNHNS, CDR2 SASEGT, per germline.

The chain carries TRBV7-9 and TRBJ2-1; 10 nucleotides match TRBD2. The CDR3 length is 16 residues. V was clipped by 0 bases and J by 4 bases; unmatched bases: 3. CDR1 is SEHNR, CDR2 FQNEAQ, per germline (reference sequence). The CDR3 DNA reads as TGTGCCAGCAGCTTAGCTCTAGCGGGAGCTTACAATGAGCAGTTCTTC. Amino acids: CASSLALAGAYNEQFF.

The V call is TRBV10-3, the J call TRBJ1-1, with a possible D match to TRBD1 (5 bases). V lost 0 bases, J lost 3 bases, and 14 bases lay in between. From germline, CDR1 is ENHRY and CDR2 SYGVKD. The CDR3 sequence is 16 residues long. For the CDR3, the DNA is TGTGCCATCAGTGAGTCCAGTAGTGGGGGGGACACTGAAGCTTTCTTT. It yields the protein CAISESSSGGDTEAFF.

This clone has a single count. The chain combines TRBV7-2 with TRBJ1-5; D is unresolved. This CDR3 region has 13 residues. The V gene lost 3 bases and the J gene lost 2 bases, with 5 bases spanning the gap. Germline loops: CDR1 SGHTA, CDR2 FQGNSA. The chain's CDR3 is CASSFRGNQPQHF. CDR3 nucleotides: TGTGCCAGCAGCTTCCGGGGCAATCAGCCCCAGCATTTT.

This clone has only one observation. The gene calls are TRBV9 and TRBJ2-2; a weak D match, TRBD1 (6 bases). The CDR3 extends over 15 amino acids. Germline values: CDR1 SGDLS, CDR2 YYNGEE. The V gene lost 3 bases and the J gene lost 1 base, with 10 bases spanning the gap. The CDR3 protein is CASSDGTRNTGELFF. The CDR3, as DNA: TGTGCCAGCAGCGACGGGACAAGGAACACCGGGGAGCTGTTTTTT. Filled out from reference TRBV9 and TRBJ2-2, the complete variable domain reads DSGVTQTPKHLITATGQRVTLRCSPRSGDLSVYWYQQSLDQGLQFLIQYYNGEERAKGNILERFSAQQFPDLHSELNLSSLELGDSALYFCASSDGTRNTGELFFGEGSRLTVL.

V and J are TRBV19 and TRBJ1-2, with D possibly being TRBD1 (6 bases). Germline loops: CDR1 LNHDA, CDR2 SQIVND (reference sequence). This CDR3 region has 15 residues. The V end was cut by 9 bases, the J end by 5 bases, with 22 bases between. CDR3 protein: CASSTPSQGIYGYTF. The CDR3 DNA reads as TGTGCCAGCTCAACCCCCTCACAGGGAATATATGGCTACACCTTC.

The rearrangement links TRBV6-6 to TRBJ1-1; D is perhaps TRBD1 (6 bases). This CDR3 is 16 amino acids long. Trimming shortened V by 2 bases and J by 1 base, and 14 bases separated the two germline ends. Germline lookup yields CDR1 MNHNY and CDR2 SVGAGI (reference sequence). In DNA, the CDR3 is TGTGCCAGCAGTTACCCGTTGACAGGCGGGAACACTGAAGCTTTCTTT. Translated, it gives CASSYPLTGGNTEAFF.

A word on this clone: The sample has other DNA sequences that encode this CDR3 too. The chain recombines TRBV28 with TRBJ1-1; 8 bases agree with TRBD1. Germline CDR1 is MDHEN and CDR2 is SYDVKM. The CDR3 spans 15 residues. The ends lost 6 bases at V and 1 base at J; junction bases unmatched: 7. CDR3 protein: CASSSPGTGNTEAFF. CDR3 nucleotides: TGTGCCAGCAGCAGTCCCGGGACAGGGAACACTGAAGCTTTCTTT. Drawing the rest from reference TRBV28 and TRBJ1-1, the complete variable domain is DVKVTQSSRYLVKRTGEKVFLECVQDMDHENMFWYRQDPGLGLRLIYFSYDVKMKEKGDIPEGYSVSREKKERFSLILESASTNQTSMYLCASSSPGTGNTEAFFGQGTRLTVV.

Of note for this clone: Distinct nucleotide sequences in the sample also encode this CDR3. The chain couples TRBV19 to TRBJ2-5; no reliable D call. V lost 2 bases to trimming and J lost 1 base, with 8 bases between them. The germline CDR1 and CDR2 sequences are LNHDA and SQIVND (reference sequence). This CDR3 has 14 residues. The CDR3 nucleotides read TGTGCCAGTAGTATATCGGGTTTCCAAGAGACCCAGTACTTC. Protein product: CASSISGFQETQYF.

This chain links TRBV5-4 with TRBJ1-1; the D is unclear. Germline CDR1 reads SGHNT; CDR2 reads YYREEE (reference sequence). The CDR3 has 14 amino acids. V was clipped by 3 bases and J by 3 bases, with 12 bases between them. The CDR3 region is CASSSGGGYTEAFF. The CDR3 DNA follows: TGTGCCAGCAGCTCGGGTGGCGGGTACACTGAAGCTTTCTTT.

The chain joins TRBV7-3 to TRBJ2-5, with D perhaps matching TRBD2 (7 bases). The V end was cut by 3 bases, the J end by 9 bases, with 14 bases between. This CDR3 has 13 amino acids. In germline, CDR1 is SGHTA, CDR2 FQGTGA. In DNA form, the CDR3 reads TGTGCCAGCAGCTTTGGGGAGGGGGGTCCCCAGTACTTC. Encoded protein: CASSFGEGGPQYF.

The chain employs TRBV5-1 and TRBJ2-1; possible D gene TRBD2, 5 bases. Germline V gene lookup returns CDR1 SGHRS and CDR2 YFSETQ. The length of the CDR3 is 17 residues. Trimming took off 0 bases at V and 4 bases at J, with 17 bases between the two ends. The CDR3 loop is CASSLARGTAFYNEQFF. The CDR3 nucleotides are TGCGCCAGCAGCTTGGCCCGGGGAACGGCCTTTTACAATGAGCAGTTCTTC.

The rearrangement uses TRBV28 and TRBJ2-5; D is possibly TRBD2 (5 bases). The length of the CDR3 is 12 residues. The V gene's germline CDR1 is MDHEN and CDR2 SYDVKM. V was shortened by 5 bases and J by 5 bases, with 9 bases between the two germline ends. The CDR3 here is CASSPSRETQYF. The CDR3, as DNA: TGTGCCAGCAGTCCTAGCCGCGAGACCCAGTACTTC.

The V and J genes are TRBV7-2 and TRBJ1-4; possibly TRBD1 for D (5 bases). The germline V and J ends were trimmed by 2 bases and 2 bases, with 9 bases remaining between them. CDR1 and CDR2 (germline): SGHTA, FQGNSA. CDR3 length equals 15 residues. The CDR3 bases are TGTGCCAGCAGCTTAAGGGGCCCTACTAATGAAAAACTGTTTTTT. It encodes CASSLRGPTNEKLFF.

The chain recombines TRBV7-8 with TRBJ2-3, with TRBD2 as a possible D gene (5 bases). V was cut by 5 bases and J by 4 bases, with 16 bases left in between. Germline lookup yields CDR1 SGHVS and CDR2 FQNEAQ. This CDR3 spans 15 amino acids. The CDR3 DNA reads TGTGCCAGCAGCCCCCACAGCGGAAGGCCAGATACGCAGTATTTT. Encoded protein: CASSPHSGRPDTQYF.